Below are 8 T cell receptor beta chains sequenced from a single sample in a study of T-cell memory formation after mild COVID-19. TCRdb redid the calling of the 5' RACE reads with MiXCR, one entry per CDR3 protein. The sample lists 400,000 to 450,000 distinct CDR3 sequences, roughly 18% occurring once. The sample was PBMCs or a T cell subset sorted from them (not recorded which). These receptor sequences come from a man younger than 35 who had mild COVID-19 (a few samples of this study predate the infection). Cell type and time point are not known.

This clonotype has only a few counts. The gene calls are TRBV7-2 and TRBJ2-7, with D perhaps TRBD1 or TRBD2 (5 bases each). CDR3 length: 14 amino acids. CDR1 and CDR2 from the germline V gene are SGHTA and FQGNSA. V lost 1 base to trimming and J lost 2 bases, with 9 bases between them. The CDR3 bases are TGTGCCAGCAGCTTAGGGGGGACCGCCTACGAGCAGTACTTC. This gives the protein CASSLGGTAYEQYF.

The chain has TRBV12-3 or TRBV12-4 and TRBJ2-3; tentative D call: TRBD1 (5 bases). The germline V and J ends were trimmed by 6 bases and 0 bases, with 13 bases remaining between them. The CDR3 covers 15 residues. CDR3 in amino acids: CASSTLDRSTDTQYF. The DNA for the CDR3 is TGTGCCAGCAGCACACTTGACAGAAGCACAGATACGCAGTATTTT.

The J gene is TRBJ2-7, the V gene TRBV20-1; 9 bases fit TRBD1. There are 12 residues in the CDR3. The V gene end was trimmed by 8 bases and the J gene end by 6 bases; junction bases not matched to a gene: 8. Germline lookup yields CDR1 DFQATT and CDR2 SNEGSKA (reference sequence). The CDR3 DNA follows: TGCAGTTCCGGGACAGGGTTAAGCGAGCAGTACTTC. Encoded protein: CSSGTGLSEQYF.

CDR3 region: CASSKGSSGYTF. In DNA form, the CDR3 reads TGTGCCAGCAGTAAAGGCTCGAGTGGCTACACCTTC. This sequence joins TRBV6-5 and TRBJ1-2; D not resolved. The CDR3 spans 12 residues. The germline V gene encodes CDR1 MNHEY and CDR2 SVGAGI. The germline V and J ends were trimmed by 5 bases and 7 bases, with 11 bases remaining between them.

This chain links TRBV29-1 with TRBJ1-2; no firm D call. V dropped 3 bases and J dropped 2 bases, with 13 bases sitting between them. The germline V gene encodes CDR1 SQVTM and CDR2 ANQGSEA. This CDR3 comprises 14 residues. CDR3 DNA: TGCAGCGTTGAGGTCGGGGTGACCAACTATGGCTACACCTTC. This gives the protein CSVEVGVTNYGYTF. Full variable domain (missing parts from reference TRBV29-1 and TRBJ1-2): SAVISQKPSRDICQRGTSLTIQCQVDSQVTMMFWYRQQPGQSLTLIATANQGSEATYESGFVIDKFPISRPNLTFSTLTVSNMSPEDSSIYLCSVEVGVTNYGYTFGSGTRLTVV.

The V call is TRBV6-5, the J call TRBJ1-4; D is uncertain. The CDR3 runs to 15 residues. V lost 0 bases and J lost 3, with 8 bases in between. Per the germline V gene, CDR1 is MNHEY and CDR2 is SVGAGI. The CDR3 DNA follows: TGTGCCAGCAGTTACTCGAAGTTATCTAATGAAAAACTGTTTTTT. Protein product: CASSYSKLSNEKLFF.

A few counts support this clonotype. The chain carries TRBV12-3 or TRBV12-4 and TRBJ1-6; D ambiguous. V lost 2 bases to trimming and J lost 5 bases, with 7 bases between them. The CDR3 runs to 14 residues. CDR3: CASSLRHNNSPLHF. CDR3 in DNA: TGTGCCAGCAGTTTAAGGCACAATAATTCACCCCTCCACTTT.

J is TRBJ2-5 and V is TRBV6-2 or TRBV6-3; 7 nucleotides align to TRBD1. The CDR3 consists of 15 residues. Germline lookup yields CDR1 MNHEY and CDR2 SVGEGT. The V segment lost 3 bases and the J segment 5 bases; nucleotides outside the gene matches: 9. The CDR3, as DNA: TGTGCCAGCAGTTATGGAGACAGGGATCCGGAGACCCAGTACTTC. Protein sequence: CASSYGDRDPETQYF.